The rows below give T cell receptor beta chains drawn from one sample of a study of regulatory T cells in long-lasting Graves disease. TCRdb redid the calling of the multiplex PCR reads with MiXCR, one entry per CDR3 protein. The table records 410,000 or so distinct CDR3 sequences, about 15% of them present only once. The same sample was also studied in work on T cells in Graves' hyperthyroidism and ophthalmopathy.

Sequenced material: peripheral blood mononuclear cells (PBMCs), taken at new diagnosis, from a patient treated with antithyroid drugs. The receptors shown here come from a woman younger than 45 with Graves disease. Both conserved end residues are part of each CDR3. D genes are given only for firm matches. Size is stated for part of the rows, as once, few or many counts, or as a class when the clone is expanded.

J,V,D,size,CDR3,DNA
TRBJ2-7,TRBV9,TRBD2,NA,CASSVGGSSPYEQYF,TGTGCCAGCAGCGTAGGCGGGAGCTCCCCCTACGAGCAGTACTTC
TRBJ2-7,TRBV29-1,TRBD2,NA,CSATGLAASYEQYF,TGCAGCGCCACGGGACTAGCGGCCTCCTACGAGCAGTACTTC
TRBJ2-4,TRBV4-1,NA,NA,CASSREGQSLAKNIQYF,TGCGCCAGCAGCCGCGAAGGGCAATCCTTAGCCAAAAACATTCAGTACTTC
TRBJ1-5,TRBV6-1,NA,few,CASSEGTGYGNQPQHF,TGTGCCAGCAGTGAGGGTACAGGGTACGGCAATCAGCCCCAGCATTTT
TRBJ2-5,TRBV6-1,TRBD2,few,CASSKGLEVETQYF,TGTGCCAGCAGTAAGGGACTAGAAGTGGAGACCCAGTACTTC
TRBJ2-7,TRBV5-1,NA,many,CASSLDTPPYEQYF,TGCGCCAGCAGCTTGGATACTCCGCCCTACGAGCAGTACTTC
TRBJ2-7,TRBV7-3,NA,many,CASSLSPGQSYEQYF,TGTGCCAGCAGCCTGTCTCCGGGCCAGTCCTACGAGCAGTACTTC
TRBJ2-3,TRBV4-1,NA,few,CASKDGPFTDTQYF,TGCGCCAGCAAAGACGGACCCTTCACAGATACGCAGTATTTT
TRBJ1-1,TRBV19,TRBD1,few,CASSIGQGGTEAFF,TGTGCCAGTAGTATTGGCCAGGGGGGCACTGAAGCTTTCTTT
TRBJ1-2,TRBV29-1,NA,NA,CSVRGNLNYGYTF,TGCAGCGTTCGGGGAAACCTTAACTATGGCTACACCTTC
TRBJ2-3,TRBV19,TRBD2,few,CASSLSSGTTDTQYF,TGTGCCAGTAGTTTGTCTAGCGGGACCACAGATACGCAGTATTTT
TRBJ1-2,TRBV19,NA,NA,CARRDTWMSNYGYTF,TGTGCCAGGAGGGACACCTGGATGTCTAACTATGGCTACACCTTC
TRBJ2-7,TRBV14,TRBD1,few,CASSPNPTGAHEQYF,TGTGCCAGCAGCCCTAACCCGACAGGGGCCCACGAGCAGTACTTC
TRBJ2-2,TRBV5-1,NA,many,CASSVGSFTGELFF,TGCGCCAGCAGTGTGGGGAGCTTCACCGGGGAGCTGTTTTTT
TRBJ1-4,TRBV19,TRBD1,few,CASSSYSLGMEGAVF,TGTGCCAGTAGCTCATATTCGCTAGGTATGGAGGGGGCTGTTTTT
TRBJ2-5,TRBV2,TRBD2,many,CASSEARARPGLAGETQYF,TGTGCCAGCAGTGAAGCGCGGGCGCGTCCGGGACTAGCGGGAGAGACCCAGTACTTC
TRBJ2-3,TRBV20-1,NA,many,CSASSFLGGRSTQYF,TGCAGTGCTAGTTCTTTCCTAGGGGGACGGTCTACGCAGTATTTT
TRBJ2-2,TRBV20-1,NA,many,CSAPPRDANTGELFF,TGCAGTGCCCCCCCCAGGGACGCGAACACCGGGGAGCTGTTTTTT
TRBJ1-1,TRBV5-1,TRBD1,many,CASSPGQSNTEAFF,TGCGCCAGCAGCCCGGGACAGTCGAACACTGAAGCTTTCTTT
TRBJ1-5,TRBV15,NA,NA,CATSRERVSNQPQHF,TGTGCCACCAGCAGAGAAAGGGTATCCAATCAGCCCCAGCATTTT
TRBJ2-2,TRBV6-1,TRBD1,NA,CASRWGLRGQSNTGELFF,TGTGCCAGCCGGTGGGGGTTGAGGGGGCAATCGAACACCGGGGAGCTGTTTTTT
TRBJ2-7,TRBV29-1,TRBD2,many,CSVRSGNDEQYF,TGCAGCGTGAGAAGCGGGAACGACGAGCAGTACTTC
TRBJ1-5,TRBV27,NA,many,CASSLSAGLSNQPQHF,TGTGCCAGCAGTTTATCGGCAGGGCTAAGCAATCAGCCCCAGCATTTT
TRBJ1-3,TRBV9,NA,NA,CASSVGDRSGNTIYF,TGTGCCAGCAGCGTAGGGGACCGCTCTGGAAACACCATATATTTT
TRBJ2-7,TRBV20-1,TRBD2,many,CSAGRLAGGPNLEQYF,TGCAGTGCTGGACGACTAGCGGGAGGACCCAACCTGGAGCAGTACTTC
TRBJ2-2,TRBV7-3,NA,few,CASSLSQPGELFF,TGTGCCAGCAGCTTATCTCAGCCCGGGGAGCTGTTTTTT
TRBJ2-1,TRBV9,NA,NA,CASSVVSNNEQFF,TGTGCCAGCAGCGTAGTTAGTAACAATGAGCAGTTCTTC
TRBJ2-1,TRBV11-2,TRBD2,many,CASSLTSAHNEQFF,TGTGCCAGCAGCCTCACTAGCGCCCACAATGAGCAGTTCTTC
TRBJ2-7,TRBV5-1,TRBD1,many,CASSLRQGPLEQYF,TGCGCCAGCAGCTTACGACAGGGGCCCCTCGAGCAGTACTTC
TRBJ2-7,TRBV7-9,NA,few,CASSPRIQRNPAGEQYF,TGTGCCAGCAGCCCCCGGATACAGCGTAACCCGGCGGGGGAGCAGTACTTC
TRBJ1-1,TRBV20-1,NA,many,CSARARAYTEAFF,TGCAGTGCTAGAGCGAGGGCATACACTGAAGCTTTCTTT
TRBJ2-1,TRBV18,NA,many,CASSPPADPYNEQFF,TGTGCCAGCTCACCACCGGCGGATCCCTACAATGAGCAGTTCTTC
TRBJ1-1,TRBV12-3/TRBV12-4,NA,few,CASTSGFRDTEAFF,TGTGCCAGCACCTCGGGGTTCCGGGACACTGAAGCTTTCTTT
TRBJ2-5,TRBV29-1,NA,NA,CSVTQTGGETQYF,TGCAGCGTCACCCAGACAGGCGGTGAGACCCAGTACTTC
TRBJ2-7,TRBV27,TRBD2,few,CASSLQGLAGEYF,TGTGCCAGCAGTTTACAGGGACTAGCGGGAGAGTACTTC
TRBJ2-6,TRBV12-3/TRBV12-4,NA,many,CASSLAGEVLTF,TGTGCCAGCAGTTTAGCGGGAGAGGTCCTGACTTTC
TRBJ1-1,TRBV2,TRBD1,NA,CANRGMHTEAFF,TGTGCCAACAGGGGCATGCACACTGAAGCTTTCTTT
TRBJ2-1,TRBV4-1,NA,many,CASSQGLGERDEQFF,TGCGCCAGCAGCCAAGGTCTGGGGGAGCGGGATGAGCAGTTCTTC
TRBJ2-7,TRBV5-1,TRBD2,many,CASSREVAYEQYF,TGCGCCAGCAGCCGGGAGGTCGCCTACGAGCAGTACTTC
TRBJ1-4,TRBV12-3/TRBV12-4,TRBD1,many,CASRGDREEKLFF,TGTGCCAGCCGCGGGGACAGGGAGGAAAAACTGTTTTTT
TRBJ2-7,TRBV5-1,NA,many,CASSFRRGADEQYF,TGCGCCAGCAGCTTCCGTCGGGGGGCTGACGAGCAGTACTTC
TRBJ2-4,TRBV7-3,TRBD2,few,CASSQSSGGFGDIQYF,TGTGCCAGCAGCCAGTCCTCGGGGGGGTTTGGGGACATTCAGTACTTC
TRBJ2-2,TRBV29-1,NA,few,CSVDPGTTGELFF,TGCAGCGTTGACCCTGGGACAACCGGGGAGCTGTTTTTT
TRBJ2-7,TRBV10-3,NA,NA,CAISGLGYEQYF,TGTGCCATCAGTGGCCTTGGTTACGAGCAGTACTTC
TRBJ2-1,TRBV11-2,NA,many,CASTGGGNEQFF,TGTGCCAGCACTGGAGGGGGCAATGAGCAGTTCTTC
TRBJ2-1,TRBV11-2,NA,many,CASTLGVRDSYNEQFF,TGTGCCAGCACCCTCGGGGTACGGGACTCCTACAATGAGCAGTTCTTC
TRBJ2-7,TRBV25-1,TRBD1,NA,CASTGQGTGYYEQYF,TGTGCCAGCACCGGACAGGGGACAGGATACTACGAGCAGTACTTC
TRBJ2-1,TRBV27,TRBD1,NA,CASSLYPRQGRGYNEQFF,TGTGCCAGCAGTTTATATCCTAGACAGGGAAGGGGCTACAATGAGCAGTTCTTC
TRBJ2-7,TRBV4-2,NA,NA,CASSQDLAGGIYEQYF,TGTGCCAGCAGCCAAGATCTGGCAGGAGGAATATACGAGCAGTACTTC
TRBJ1-1,TRBV10-3,NA,few,CATVSDLNTEAFF,TGTGCCACCGTCTCGGACCTGAACACTGAAGCTTTCTTT
TRBJ1-5,TRBV27,NA,many,CASSLWLTGNSNQPQHF,TGTGCCAGCAGTTTATGGTTGACAGGTAATAGCAATCAGCCCCAGCATTTT